Listed below are T cell receptor beta chains from one sample, sequenced in a study of PD-1 blockade in classical Hodgkin lymphoma. Data came from immunoSEQ multiplex PCR; TCRdb stores just in-frame clones and leaves some out. The repertoire includes some 21,000 clones, 74% of them detected once, and about 22% sits in the top ten. Source: peripheral blood mononuclear cells (PBMCs), taken at baseline. The source is a human donor with classical Hodgkin lymphoma. Each CDR3 is given with its conserved first and last residue. The D gene is left open where the match is weak. Some rows have no size entry. The others give once, few or many, or a class for an expanded clone.

J gene | clone size | V gene | D gene | CDR3 protein | CDR3 DNA
TRBJ2-7 | - | TRBV7-2 | TRBD2 | CASTEGAGGSPYEQYF | TGTGCCAGCACCGAAGGGGCGGGAGGCTCCCCCTACGAGCAGTACTTC
TRBJ2-7 | - | TRBV7-2 | TRBD2 | CASSVTSGGSEQYF | TGTGCCAGCAGCGTGACTAGCGGCGGTTCCGAGCAGTACTTC
TRBJ2-3 | - | TRBV5-1 | TRBD1 | CASSLVTGGGDTQYF | TGCGCCAGCAGCTTGGTCACAGGGGGAGGAGATACGCAGTATTTT
TRBJ2-5 | - | TRBV5-4 | - | CASSLPWTDAYQETQYF | TGTGCCAGCAGCTTGCCTTGGACAGACGCGTACCAAGAGACCCAGTACTTC
TRBJ1-2 | - | TRBV6-1 | - | CASKDRPNYGYTF | TGTGCCAGCAAGGACAGACCCAACTATGGCTACACCTTC
TRBJ1-1 | - | TRBV11-2 | - | CASSESGAGTEAFF | TGTGCCAGCAGCGAAAGCGGGGCCGGCACTGAAGCTTTCTTT
TRBJ1-6 | - | TRBV7-2 | - | CASSFRGRDSPLHF | TGTGCCAGCAGCTTTAGAGGGCGTGATTCACCCCTCCACTTT
TRBJ2-1 | - | TRBV7-9 | - | CASRDKPRLTYNEQFF | TGTGCCAGCAGGGACAAGCCGCGACTAACGTACAATGAGCAGTTCTTC
TRBJ1-4 | few | TRBV7-8 | TRBD1 | CASSSDRARSEKLFF | TGTGCCAGCAGCAGTGACAGGGCCCGCAGCGAAAAACTGTTTTTT
TRBJ2-7 | few | TRBV5-1 | - | CASSPGTDEQYF | TGCGCCAGCAGCCCGGGCACGGACGAGCAGTACTTC
TRBJ2-7 | - | TRBV30 | TRBD2 | CAWSRISGGGGSNEQYF | TGTGCCTGGAGCCGAATATCAGGCGGGGGAGGTTCAAACGAGCAGTACTTC
TRBJ1-3 | few | TRBV11-1 | TRBD1 | CASSRTGSSGNTIYF | TGTGCCAGCAGCCGGACAGGGAGCTCTGGAAACACCATATATTTT
TRBJ1-3 | - | TRBV7-9 | - | CASSQESAGFGNTIYF | TGTGCCAGCAGCCAAGAATCGGCAGGGTTTGGAAACACCATATATTTT
TRBJ2-2 | - | TRBV5-1 | - | CASSPLTAITGELFF | TGCGCCAGCAGTCCTTTGACAGCGATCACCGGGGAGCTGTTTTTT
TRBJ2-3 | - | TRBV10-3 | - | CATETRDIGIDTQYF | TGTGCCACCGAGACGAGGGACATTGGGATCGATACGCAGTATTTT
TRBJ2-3 | - | TRBV29-1 | - | CSADGSNTDTQYF | TGCAGCGCCGATGGGTCTAACACAGATACGCAGTATTTT
TRBJ2-1 | - | TRBV12-2 | - | CASRSRTSGSNNEQFF | TGTGCAAGTCGCTCTCGGACTAGCGGGAGCAACAATGAGCAGTTCTTC
TRBJ1-1 | - | TRBV18 | - | CASSPPIAANTEAFF | TGTGCCAGCTCACCACCGATTGCAGCGAACACTGAAGCTTTCTTT
TRBJ1-2 | - | TRBV14 | - | CASSHPRGEDNYGYTF | TGTGCCAGCAGCCATCCCCGGGGTGAGGATAACTATGGCTACACCTTC
TRBJ1-4 | - | TRBV5-6 | TRBD1 | CASSLEGQGNEKLFF | TGTGCCAGCAGCTTGGAAGGACAGGGTAATGAAAAACTGTTTTTT